These 19 T cell receptor beta chains were sequenced from one sample in a study of identical twins. One entry per CDR3 protein results from TCRdb running MiXCR on the 5' RACE reads. The sample yields hundreds of thousands of distinct CDR3 sequences, about 20% seen once. These data also formed part of another study, on T cells expressing NK-cell markers.

Sequencing input: PBMCs. These receptors were taken from a woman between 18 and 29 years old in good health.

The chain uses TRBV29-1 and TRBJ2-1; 9 positions match TRBD1. J gave up 7 bases and V 1 base, and 8 bases lay outside the gene matches. The CDR3 runs to 15 residues. Germline assignment: CDR1 SQVTM and CDR2 ANQGSEA. In nucleotides, the CDR3 is TGCAGCGTTGAAGCAGAGGGACAGGGTGTGAATGAGCAGTTCTTC. Protein: CSVEAEGQGVNEQFF.

The rearrangement joins TRBV10-3 to TRBJ1-2; a possible D gene is TRBD1 (6 bases). Trimming removed 4 bases from V and 6 bases from J, with 21 bases in between. The germline V gene has CDR1 ENHRY and CDR2 SYGVKD. This CDR3 contains 16 residues. The CDR3 sequence is CAISVFGGGAVNGYTF. CDR3 sequence (DNA): TGTGCCATCAGTGTCTTCGGGGGGGGCGCGGTCAATGGCTACACCTTC.

There are a few counts of this clonotype. The chain joins TRBV2 to TRBJ2-1, with 7 bases identical to TRBD1. The CDR3 extends over 13 amino acids. CDR1 is SNHLY, CDR2 FYNNEI, per germline. Unmatched junction bases numbered 5, after V lost 7 bases and J lost 5 bases. The CDR3 DNA reads as TGTGCCAGCACCCCGGACAGGAACAATGAGCAGTTCTTC. Residues: CASTPDRNNEQFF.

The CDR3 here is CASSLGSGPQDEQYF. CDR3 DNA sequence: TGTGCCAGCAGCTTAGGAAGCGGGCCGCAGGACGAGCAGTACTTC. The chain has TRBV7-9 and TRBJ2-7, with D perhaps matching TRBD2 (6 bases). The germline CDR1 and CDR2 sequences are SEHNR and FQNEAQ (reference sequence). The CDR3 runs 15 residues. The germline V and J ends were trimmed by 1 base and 5 bases, with 15 bases remaining between them.

This clonotype has just a few counts. At one end the junction does not follow the germline gene, possibly because of a read error. The J gene is TRBJ1-1, the V gene TRBV10-3; D perhaps matches TRBD1 (5 bases). Germline CDR1 and CDR2: ENHRY and SYGVKD. The CDR3 covers 13 residues. CDR3 protein: CAISSGLNIEAFF. The CDR3 region has the DNA TGTGCCATCAGCTCGGGACTGAACATTGAAGCTTTCTTT.

This clonotype was seen a few times. The chain carries TRBV12-3 or TRBV12-4 and TRBJ2-1; D possibly matches TRBD1 or TRBD2 (6 bases each). This CDR3 comprises 14 residues. Deletions cut 7 bases from V and 6 bases from J, with 16 bases between. This CDR3 reads CASTLWGARNEQFF. The CDR3 DNA is TGTGCCAGCACCCTCTGGGGGGCCCGCAATGAGCAGTTCTTC.

This chain joins TRBV7-9 and TRBJ2-7; D is ambiguous. Germline-derived CDR1 and CDR2 are SEHNR and FQNEAQ (reference sequence). This CDR3 is 16 amino acids long. V was clipped by 5 bases and J by 0 bases, with 17 bases between them. The CDR3 is CASSGRRSLSSYEQYF. The CDR3 DNA sequence: TGTGCCAGCAGCGGGCGCCGGTCCTTGAGCTCCTACGAGCAGTACTTC.

V is TRBV12-3 or TRBV12-4 and J is TRBJ1-4; 8 bases agree with TRBD1. This CDR3 region has 14 residues. With 6 bases clipped from V and 6 bases from J, the junction kept 6 bases outside the gene matches. CDR3 sequence: CASRPTGVHEKLFF. CDR3 in DNA: TGTGCCAGCAGGCCGACAGGGGTACATGAAAAACTGTTTTTT.

The chain is built from TRBV7-8 and TRBJ2-7; 10 bases line up with TRBD2. The ends lost 5 bases at V and 4 bases at J; junction bases unmatched: 8. There are 15 residues in the CDR3. Germline lookup yields CDR1 SGHVS and CDR2 FQNEAQ. CDR3 bases: TGTGCCAGCAGCCGGTGGACTAGCGGCCAGTACGAGCAGTACTTC. Translation: CASSRWTSGQYEQYF.

This clonotype came up a few times. The chain links TRBV5-1 to TRBJ1-2; 10 bases line up with TRBD1. The CDR3 covers 15 residues. V was pared by 5 bases and J by 3 bases, with 7 bases of the junction left unmatched. Germline V gene sequence: CDR1 SGHRS, CDR2 YFSETQ. The CDR3 is CASRTGTGAHYGYTF. DNA for the CDR3: TGCGCCAGCAGAACCGGGACAGGGGCCCACTATGGCTACACCTTC.

This chain uses TRBV29-1 with TRBJ2-4; D perhaps matches TRBD1 (6 bases). Looked up from germline, CDR1 is SQVTM and CDR2 is ANQGSEA. V was clipped by 5 bases and J by 1 base, with 18 bases between them. The CDR3 is made up of 16 amino acids. The CDR3 region is CSVSTNRDSAKNIQYF. CDR3 nucleotides: TGCAGCGTTTCCACCAACAGGGATTCGGCCAAAAACATTCAGTACTTC.

The chain recombines TRBV12-3 or TRBV12-4 with TRBJ2-2; a possible D gene is TRBD1 (5 bases). The CDR3 is 15 amino acids. V dropped 3 bases and J dropped 2 bases, with 10 bases sitting between them. The CDR3 DNA reads as TGTGCCAGCAGTTTCCGACAGATAAACACCGGGGAGCTGTTTTTT. It codes for CASSFRQINTGELFF.

This clonotype was counted only a few times. The J gene is TRBJ1-2, the V gene TRBV20-1; 7 nucleotides match TRBD1. The CDR3 consists of 13 residues. Trimming removed 6 bases from V and 6 bases from J; junction bases left unmatched: 10. The germline V gene has CDR1 DFQATT and CDR2 SNEGSKA (reference sequence). The CDR3 is CSADDRERNGYTF. The CDR3 coding sequence is TGCAGTGCGGACGACAGGGAACGGAATGGCTACACCTTC.

This clonotype was recorded at least ten times. The CDR3 nucleotides read TGTGCCAGCCGACAAGGCGACGGGGCGCTGAACTATGGCTACACCTTC. Its protein is CASRQGDGALNYGYTF. The chain couples TRBV6-1 to TRBJ1-2, with a weak D call TRBD1 (5 bases). Germline CDR1 reads MNHNS; CDR2 reads SASEGT. V was trimmed by 8 bases and J by 2 bases, leaving 21 bases between them. CDR3 length: 16 residues.

The CDR3 DNA follows: TGTGCCAGCAGCCCCTCTTGGACTAGCGCCGAGCAGTACTTC. Translating it yields CASSPSWTSAEQYF. This chain connects TRBV7-2 to TRBJ2-7, with TRBD2 matching over 9 bases. V lost 5 bases to trimming and J lost 6 bases; unmatched junction nucleotides: 8. Germline V gene sequence: CDR1 SGHTA, CDR2 FQGNSA. The CDR3 has 14 amino acids. Full variable domain (rest looked up from reference TRBV7-2 and TRBJ2-7): GAGVSQSPSNKVTEKGKDVELRCDPISGHTALYWYRQSLGQGLEFLIYFQGNSAPDKSGLPSDRFSAERTGGSVSTLTIQRTQQEDSAVYLCASSPSWTSAEQYFGPGTRLTVT.

There are many counts of this clonotype. The V call is TRBV6-5, the J call TRBJ1-2, with D unresolved. Per the germline V gene, CDR1 is MNHEY and CDR2 is SVGAGI. V dropped 2 bases and J dropped 1 base, with 11 bases sitting between them. This CDR3 spans 15 amino acids. For the CDR3, the DNA is TGTGCCAGCAGTTACGCGGATACCCTTAACTATGGCTACACCTTC. Amino acids: CASSYADTLNYGYTF.

The genes are TRBV5-1 and TRBJ2-6; no firm D call. The CDR3 loop spans 16 amino acids. From germline, CDR1 is SGHRS and CDR2 YFSETQ. Between the trimmed V and J ends, which lost 0 bases and 0 bases, there was a span of 7 bases. As DNA, the CDR3 is TGCGCCAGCAGCTTGGATGCAGGCTCTGGGGCCAACGTCCTGACTTTC. It encodes CASSLDAGSGANVLTF. Supplemented by reference TRBV5-1 and TRBJ2-6, the full variable domain reads KAGVTQTPRYLIKTRGQQVTLSCSPISGHRSVSWYQQTPGQGLQFLFEYFSETQRNKGNFPGRFSGRQFSNSRSEMNVSTLELGDSALYLCASSLDAGSGANVLTFGAGSRLTVL.

V gene TRBV5-1 combines with J gene TRBJ2-1; TRBD2 agrees at 7 bases. Germline CDR1 is SGHRS and CDR2 is YFSETQ. The CDR3 loop spans 15 amino acids. V trimming: 3 bases; J trimming: 4 bases; junction bases outside the gene matches: 7. CDR3 DNA sequence: TGCGCCAGCAGCTCCAGGGACTACCCATACAATGAGCAGTTCTTC. Translation gives CASSSRDYPYNEQFF.

The CDR3 DNA is TGCAGTGCTAGGGGCGGGAGGGCCAGGAATGAGCAGTTCTTC. Its translation is CSARGGRARNEQFF. The chain couples TRBV20-1 to TRBJ2-1; the match to TRBD2 covers 9 bases. V lost 3 bases and J lost 7; bases outside the gene matches: 7. This CDR3 has 14 residues. CDR1 and CDR2 (germline): DFQATT, SNEGSKA (reference sequence).